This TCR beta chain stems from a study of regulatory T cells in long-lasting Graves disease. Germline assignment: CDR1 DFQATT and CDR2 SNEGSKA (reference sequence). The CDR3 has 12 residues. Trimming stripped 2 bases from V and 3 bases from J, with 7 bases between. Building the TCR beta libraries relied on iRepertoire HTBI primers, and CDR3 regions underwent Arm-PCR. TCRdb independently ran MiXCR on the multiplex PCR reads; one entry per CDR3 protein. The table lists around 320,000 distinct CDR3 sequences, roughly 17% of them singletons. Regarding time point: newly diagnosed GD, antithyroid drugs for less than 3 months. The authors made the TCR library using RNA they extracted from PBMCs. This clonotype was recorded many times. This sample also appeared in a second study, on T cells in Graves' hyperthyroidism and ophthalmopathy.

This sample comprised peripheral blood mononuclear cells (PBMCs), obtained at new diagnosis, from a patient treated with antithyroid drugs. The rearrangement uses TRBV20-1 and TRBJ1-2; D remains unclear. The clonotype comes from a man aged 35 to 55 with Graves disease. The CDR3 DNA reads TGCAGTGCTAGAATAACTTACTATGGCTACACCTTC. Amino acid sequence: CSARITYYGYTF.